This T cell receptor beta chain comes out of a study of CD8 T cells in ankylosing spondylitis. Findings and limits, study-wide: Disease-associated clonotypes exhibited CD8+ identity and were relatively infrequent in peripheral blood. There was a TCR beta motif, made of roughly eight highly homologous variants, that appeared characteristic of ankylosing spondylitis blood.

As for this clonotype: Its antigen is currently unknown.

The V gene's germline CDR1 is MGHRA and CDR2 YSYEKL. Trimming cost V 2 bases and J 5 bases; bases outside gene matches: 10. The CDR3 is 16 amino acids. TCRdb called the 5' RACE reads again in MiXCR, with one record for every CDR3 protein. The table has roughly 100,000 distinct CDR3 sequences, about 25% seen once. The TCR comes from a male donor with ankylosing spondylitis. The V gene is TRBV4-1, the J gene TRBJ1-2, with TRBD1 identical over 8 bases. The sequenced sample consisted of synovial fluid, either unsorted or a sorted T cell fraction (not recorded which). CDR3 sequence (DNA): TGCGCCAGCAGCCAACCCCGGGACAGGAGTTTATATGGCTACACCTTC. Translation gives CASSQPRDRSLYGYTF.